This TCR beta chain was retrieved from a study of blood T cell repertoires in COVID-19. Study information: Specimens from acute and convalescent COVID-19 originated in the United States, Italy and Spain.

CDR1 MNHEY and CDR2 SMNVEV come from the germline V gene (reference sequence). Trimming cost V 4 bases and J 0 bases, with 10 bases left between them. CDR3 length: 14 amino acids. The protocol was immunoSEQ multiplex PCR, while the TCRdb copy is restricted to in-frame clones and leaves out a portion. The table has 210,000 or so clones, 70% to 90% seen once. The sample taken for sequencing was peripheral blood. The source of this sequence is a woman between 50 and 59 years old with acute or convalescent COVID-19. The rearrangement joins TRBV27 to TRBJ2-7; D remains ambiguous. The CDR3 nucleotides are TGTGCCAGCAGTTCCGGGTCGCTCTCCTACGAGCAGTACTTC. Protein sequence: CASSSGSLSYEQYF.